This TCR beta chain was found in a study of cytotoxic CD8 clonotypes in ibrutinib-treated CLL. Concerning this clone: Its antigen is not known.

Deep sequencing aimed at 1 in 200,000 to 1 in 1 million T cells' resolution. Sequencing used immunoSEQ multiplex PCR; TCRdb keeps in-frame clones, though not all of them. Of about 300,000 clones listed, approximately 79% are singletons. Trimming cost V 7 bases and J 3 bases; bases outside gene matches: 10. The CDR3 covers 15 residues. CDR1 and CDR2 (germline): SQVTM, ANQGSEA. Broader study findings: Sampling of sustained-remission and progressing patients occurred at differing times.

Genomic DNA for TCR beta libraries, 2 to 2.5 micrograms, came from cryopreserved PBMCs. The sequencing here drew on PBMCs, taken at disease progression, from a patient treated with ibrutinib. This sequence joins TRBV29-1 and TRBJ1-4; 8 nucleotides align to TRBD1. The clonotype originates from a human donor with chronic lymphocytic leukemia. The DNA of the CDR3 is TGCAGCGCCTGGACAGGGAGGCGACCTAATGAAAAACTGTTTTTT. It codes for CSAWTGRRPNEKLFF.